This paragraph reports one TCR beta chain. The antigen this receptor binds is unknown. The data derive from a study of monozygotic twins with inflammatory bowel disease (dated by TCRdb to the late 2010s). For the study in its entirety: The complete study included roughly 30 monozygotic twin pairs: 19 IBD-discordant Danish pairs and nine German pairs, of which four were IBD-concordant and five were IBD-discordant. The search for disease-associated traits relied mainly on comparing IBD patients with their genetically identical healthy co-twins within discordant pairs. Each individual had, on average, about 151 000 unique TCRalpha sequences and 181 000 unique TCRbeta sequences available for analysis. Findings and caveats that apply to the study as a whole: Repertoire similarity did not differ between concordant and discordant twins, which could be due to limited statistical power. Because patients were on differing immunosuppressive treatments, the repertoires may have picked up extra background noise and inter-individual variability. Compared with healthy twins, IBD patients had fewer clonotypes in common with other individuals, a difference most pronounced in patients showing signs of disease activity. IBD patients had lower TCRbeta repertoire diversity, measured by the inverse Simpson index, than their healthy co-twins. Different T cell subtypes could not be distinguished in the analysis. No single strong signal or clonotype linked to IBD turned up in the results, so the idea that one exists was not supported.

Receptors were amplified or captured by 5' RACE. Preparation of each TCR library used approximately 4,000 ng of total RNA. For each sample, cDNA was synthesized in eight separate reactions using SMARTScribe reverse transcriptase. Unique molecular identifiers containing a 6-nucleotide sample barcode were introduced through template switching during cDNA synthesis. TCRalpha and TCRbeta cDNA was amplified in two nested PCRs of approximately 17 and 9 cycles, and bead purification was carried out after each PCR. Before amplification, cDNA was treated with uracil DNA-glycosylase and purified using the QIAquick PCR purification kit. In the second PCR, Illumina TruSeq-compatible adapters and sample-specific barcodes were added. TapeStation and Qubit were used to check library quality and concentration, and 5 ng of each library was pooled. Pooled libraries were sequenced on an Illumina HiSeq2500 single-index Rapid Run with 2 x 100 bp reads and custom sequencing primers. In the original analysis: PCR and sequencing errors were corrected by UMI-based consensus assembly using MiGEC version 1.2.6. MiXCR version 2.1.1 was used for V(D)J alignment, clonotype assembly and CDR3 extraction. Gene usage, clonotype sharing and MAIT/NKT TCR abundance were normalised by analysing the top 1000, 10 000 and 20 000 clonotypes per sample. After downsampling to 27 000 UMIs, diversity was calculated as the inverse Simpson index using the vegan R package. Statistical testing used paired Mann-Whitney U tests on the discordant twin pairs and applied Benjamini-Hochberg correction for multiple testing. The reads, reprocessed by TCRdb, yield one row per CDR3 protein sequence and no DNA. The V and J calls reflect TCRdb's pipeline rather than the authors' work. This specimen's table enumerates approximately 100,000 distinct CDR3 sequences. The top ten clones comprise around 12% of the sample.

From each donor, a roughly 2.3 ml peripheral blood sample was collected into PAXgene tubes and stored at -80 degrees C. Total RNA was isolated from whole blood with the PAXgene blood miRNA kit on an automated QIAcube, without T cell sorting. Deep TCRalpha and TCRbeta repertoire profiling with unique molecular barcoding was performed on peripheral blood of monozygotic twin pairs concordant or discordant for inflammatory bowel disease. Smoking habits were recorded for all twin pairs, and each individual was classified as a current, former or never smoker. Including the terminal cysteine and phenylalanine, the CDR3 comprises 17 residues. No DNA accompanies this entry. As encoded in the germline V gene, CDR1 is KGHDR while CDR2 is SFDVKD.

The TCR sequence derives from a human donor with ulcerative colitis or Crohn's disease, or a healthy co-twin of an affected twin (not recorded which). This receptor chain uses TRBV24-1 and TRBJ1-2; TCRdb outputs TRBD1, but without DNA this stays unchecked. Source material: blood. This receptor carries the CDR3 CATSDTGRLMGPDGYTF.